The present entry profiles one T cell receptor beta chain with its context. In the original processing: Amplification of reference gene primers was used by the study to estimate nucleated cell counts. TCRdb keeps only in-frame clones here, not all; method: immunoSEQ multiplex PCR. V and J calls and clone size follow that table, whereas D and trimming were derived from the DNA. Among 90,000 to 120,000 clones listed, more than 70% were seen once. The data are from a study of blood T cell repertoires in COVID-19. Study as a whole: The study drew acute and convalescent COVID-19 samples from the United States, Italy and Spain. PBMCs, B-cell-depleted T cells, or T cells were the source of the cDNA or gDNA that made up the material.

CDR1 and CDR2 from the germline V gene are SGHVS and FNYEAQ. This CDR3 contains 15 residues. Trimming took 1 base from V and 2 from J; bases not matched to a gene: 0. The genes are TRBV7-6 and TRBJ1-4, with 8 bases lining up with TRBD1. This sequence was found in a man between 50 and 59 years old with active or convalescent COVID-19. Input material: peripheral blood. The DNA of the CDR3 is TGTGCCAGCAGCTTAGGGACAGGGACTAATGAAAAACTGTTTTTT. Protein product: CASSLGTGTNEKLFF.